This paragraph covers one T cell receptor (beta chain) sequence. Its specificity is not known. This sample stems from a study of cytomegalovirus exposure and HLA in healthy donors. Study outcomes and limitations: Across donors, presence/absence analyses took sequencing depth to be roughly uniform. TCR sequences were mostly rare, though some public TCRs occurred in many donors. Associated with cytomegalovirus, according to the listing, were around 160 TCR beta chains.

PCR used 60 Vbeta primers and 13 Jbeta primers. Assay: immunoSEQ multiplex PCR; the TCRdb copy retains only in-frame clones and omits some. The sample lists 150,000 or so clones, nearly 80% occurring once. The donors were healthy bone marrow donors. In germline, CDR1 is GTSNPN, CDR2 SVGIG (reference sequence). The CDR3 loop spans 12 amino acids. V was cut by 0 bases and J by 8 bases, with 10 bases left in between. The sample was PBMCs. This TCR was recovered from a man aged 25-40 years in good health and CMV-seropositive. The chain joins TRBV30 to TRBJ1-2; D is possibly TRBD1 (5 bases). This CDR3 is CAWSVLGAGYTF. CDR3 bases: TGTGCCTGGAGTGTACTTGGGGCGGGCTACACCTTC.